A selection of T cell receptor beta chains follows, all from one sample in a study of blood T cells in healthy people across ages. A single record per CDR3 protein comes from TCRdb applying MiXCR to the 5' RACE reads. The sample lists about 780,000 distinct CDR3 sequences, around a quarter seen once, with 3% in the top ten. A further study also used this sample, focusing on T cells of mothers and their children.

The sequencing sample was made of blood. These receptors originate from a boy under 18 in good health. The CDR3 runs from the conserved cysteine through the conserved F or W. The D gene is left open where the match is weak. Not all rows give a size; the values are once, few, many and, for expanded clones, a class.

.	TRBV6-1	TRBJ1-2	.	CASRASGQTYGSYTF	TGTGCCAGCAGGGCCTCCGGACAGACCTATGGCAGCTACACCTTC
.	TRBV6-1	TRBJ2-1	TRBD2	CASSPVAGGRFEQFF	TGTGCCAGCAGTCCCGTAGCGGGGGGGCGTTTTGAGCAGTTCTTC
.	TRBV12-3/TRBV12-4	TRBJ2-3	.	CASSPKTKNTQYF	TGTGCCAGCAGTCCGAAGACTAAGAATACGCAGTATTTT
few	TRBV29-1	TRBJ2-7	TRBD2	CSVGTSGNGEQYF	TGCAGCGTTGGGACTAGCGGGAACGGCGAGCAGTACTTC
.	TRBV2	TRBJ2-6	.	CASSRGTLSSGANVLTF	TGTGCCAGCAGTCGAGGGACTCTCAGTTCTGGGGCCAACGTCCTGACTTTC
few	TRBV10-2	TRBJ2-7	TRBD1	CASQGAGSTYEQYF	TGCGCCAGCCAGGGGGCCGGCAGTACCTACGAGCAGTACTTC
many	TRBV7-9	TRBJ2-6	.	CASSVTGSGANVLTF	TGTGCCAGCTCGGTAACGGGGTCTGGGGCCAACGTCCTGACTTTC
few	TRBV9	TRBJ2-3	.	CASSVEAYVTQYF	TGTGCCAGCAGCGTAGAGGCGTATGTTACGCAGTATTTT
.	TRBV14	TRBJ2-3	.	CASSQGPLQYF	TGTGCCAGCAGCCAAGGACCTTTGCAGTATTTT
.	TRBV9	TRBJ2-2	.	CASSDSGARTGDLFF	TGTGCCAGCAGCGACTCGGGTGCCAGAACCGGGGACCTGTTTTTT
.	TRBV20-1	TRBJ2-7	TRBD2	CSAKGSGGGAYEQYF	TGCAGTGCTAAAGGGTCGGGCGGGGGGGCCTACGAGCAGTACTTC
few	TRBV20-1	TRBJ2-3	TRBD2	CSAGGTSFITDTQYF	TGCAGTGCTGGGGGGACTAGTTTTATCACAGATACGCAGTATTTT
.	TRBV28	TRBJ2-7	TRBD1	CASTGQGGDEQYF	TGTGCCAGCACCGGACAGGGCGGTGACGAGCAGTACTTC
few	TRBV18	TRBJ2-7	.	CASSPGGDQSYEQYF	TGTGCCAGCTCACCAGGCGGGGACCAATCCTACGAGCAGTACTTC
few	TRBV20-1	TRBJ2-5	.	CSARIETQYF	TGCAGTGCTAGAATAGAGACCCAGTACTTC
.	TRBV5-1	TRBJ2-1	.	CASSFPQEYNEQFF	TGCGCCAGCAGCTTTCCCCAGGAGTACAATGAGCAGTTCTTC
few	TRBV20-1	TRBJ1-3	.	CSARVAGFGNTIYF	TGCAGTGCTAGAGTTGCAGGGTTTGGAAACACCATATATTTT
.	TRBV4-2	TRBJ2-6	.	CASSHVGRGISGANVLTF	TGTGCCAGCAGCCACGTCGGGCGGGGAATTTCTGGGGCCAACGTCCTGACTTTC
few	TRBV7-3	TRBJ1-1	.	CASSLGHPMNTEAFF	TGTGCCAGCAGCCTAGGACACCCCATGAACACTGAAGCTTTCTTT
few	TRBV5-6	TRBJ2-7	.	CASSSVGGAYEQYF	TGTGCCAGCAGCTCTGTTGGGGGCGCCTACGAGCAGTACTTC
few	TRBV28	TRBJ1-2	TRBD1	CASRTGYNYGYTF	TGTGCCAGTAGGACAGGGTACAACTATGGCTACACCTTC
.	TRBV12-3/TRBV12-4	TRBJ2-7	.	CASSFHPREQYF	TGTGCCAGCAGTTTTCACCCCCGCGAGCAGTACTTC
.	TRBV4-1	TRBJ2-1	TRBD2	CASSRTSGGFNEQFF	TGCGCCAGCAGCCGGACTAGCGGGGGGTTTAATGAGCAGTTCTTC
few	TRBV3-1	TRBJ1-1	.	CASSQELPGTVDTEAFF	TGTGCCAGCAGCCAAGAGCTACCTGGGACGGTGGACACTGAAGCTTTCTTT
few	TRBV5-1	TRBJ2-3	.	CASSFRRGLSTDTQYF	TGCGCCAGCAGCTTCCGTCGGGGCCTTAGCACAGATACGCAGTATTTT
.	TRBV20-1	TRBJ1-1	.	CSAKGRDTEAFF	TGCAGTGCAAAGGGTAGGGACACTGAAGCTTTCTTT
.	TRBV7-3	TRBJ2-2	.	CASSLQAGGTGALFF	TGTGCCAGCAGCTTACAAGCTGGGGGGACCGGGGCGCTGTTTTTT
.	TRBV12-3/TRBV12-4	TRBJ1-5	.	CASSPGTAQNQPQHF	TGTGCCAGCAGTCCCGGGACGGCTCAGAATCAGCCCCAGCATTTT
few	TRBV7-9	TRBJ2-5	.	CASSSTAYQETQYF	TGTGCCAGCAGCTCGACAGCGTACCAAGAGACCCAGTACTTC